Given below is one T cell receptor beta chain in context. The antigen is not known. The record originates from a study of OX40 agonist ivuxolimab in advanced cancers. Overall study: Partial responses were achieved by three patients, of whom one had hepatocellular carcinoma and two had cutaneous melanoma. Findings of the study overall: Blood T cells, both CD4+ and CD8+, expanded clonally by week 6 at 0.1 to 3.0 mg/kg. Compared with CD4+, CD8+ T cells on average had more expanded clones.

Blood samples were obtained at baseline, cycle 4 day 1, and cycle 7 day 1. Assay used: immunoSEQ multiplex PCR; TCRdb lists only in-frame clones, some missing. The top ten clones hold more than 1.3% of a sample with 23,000 or so clones, roughly 80% of them seen once. CDR1 and CDR2 (germline): MDHEN, SYDVKM. The V gene lost 7 bases and the J gene lost 6 bases, with 21 bases spanning the gap. The CDR3 runs to 15 residues. This sequence was found in an adult with an advanced solid tumor such as melanoma, head and neck, liver or kidney cancer. The rearrangement joins TRBV28 to TRBJ2-5; the D gene is possibly TRBD2 (7 bases). The sequences come from CD4+ or CD8+ T cells sorted from blood, collected in a trial of the OX40 agonist ivuxolimab. The chain's CDR3 is CASTLGGAYTQTQYF. The CDR3 DNA sequence: TGTGCCAGCACCCTAGGGGGGGCTTATACTCAGACCCAGTACTTC. Filled out from reference TRBV28 and TRBJ2-5, the complete variable domain reads DVKVTQSSRYLVKRTGEKVFLECVQDMDHENMFWYRQDPGLGLRLIYFSYDVKMKEKGDIPEGYSVSREKKERFSLILESASTNQTSMYLCASTLGGAYTQTQYFGPGTRLLVL.